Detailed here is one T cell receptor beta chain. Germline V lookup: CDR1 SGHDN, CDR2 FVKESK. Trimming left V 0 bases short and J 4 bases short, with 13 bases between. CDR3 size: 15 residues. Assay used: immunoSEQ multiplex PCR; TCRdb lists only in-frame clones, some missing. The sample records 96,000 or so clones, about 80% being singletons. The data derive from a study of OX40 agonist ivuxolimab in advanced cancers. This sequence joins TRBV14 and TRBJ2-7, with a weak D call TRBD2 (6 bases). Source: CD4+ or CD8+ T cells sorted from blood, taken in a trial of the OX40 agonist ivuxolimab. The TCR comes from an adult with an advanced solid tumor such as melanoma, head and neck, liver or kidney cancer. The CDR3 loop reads CASSQERGGPYEQYF. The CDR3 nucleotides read TGTGCCAGCAGCCAAGAGCGGGGAGGCCCGTACGAGCAGTACTTC. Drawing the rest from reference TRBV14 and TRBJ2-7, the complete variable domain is EAGVTQFPSHSVIEKGQTVTLRCDPISGHDNLYWYRRVMGKEIKFLLHFVKESKQDESGMPNNRFLAERTGGTYSTLKVQPAELEDSGVYFCASSQERGGPYEQYFGPGTRLTVT.